This TCR beta chain derives from a study of Graves' ophthalmopathy and Graves' hyperthyroidism. Study at large: The collection of peripheral blood took place at initial diagnosis, before any treatment. Study observations and caveats: Among expanded thyroid clonotypes above 0.001 frequency, most also occurred in blood.

Researchers took RNA transcripts and amplified TCR beta CDR3 regions from them. First-round RT-PCR used HTBI primers; second-round multiplex PCR followed. TCRdb re-derived calls from the multiplex PCR reads in MiXCR, one entry per CDR3 protein. The sample includes around 15,000 distinct CDR3 sequences, 46% of them seen just once. Regarding this clonotype: Its antigen is as yet unknown.

The V gene's germline CDR1 is SQVTM and CDR2 ANQGSEA. The trim removed 4 bases at V and 6 bases at J, leaving 6 bases unmatched. The CDR3 runs to 14 residues. Symptoms, serum thyroxine and TRAb, thyroid ultrasound, and orbital computed tomography formed the diagnostic basis. This sequence joins TRBV29-1 and TRBJ2-1; TRBD1 aligns across 10 bases. The source of this sequence is a woman aged 40 to 50 with stable Graves' hyperthyroidism. The sample taken for sequencing was peripheral blood. The CDR3 here is CSVVGTGDGNEQFF. CDR3 bases: TGCAGCGTTGTTGGGACAGGGGACGGCAATGAGCAGTTCTTC.